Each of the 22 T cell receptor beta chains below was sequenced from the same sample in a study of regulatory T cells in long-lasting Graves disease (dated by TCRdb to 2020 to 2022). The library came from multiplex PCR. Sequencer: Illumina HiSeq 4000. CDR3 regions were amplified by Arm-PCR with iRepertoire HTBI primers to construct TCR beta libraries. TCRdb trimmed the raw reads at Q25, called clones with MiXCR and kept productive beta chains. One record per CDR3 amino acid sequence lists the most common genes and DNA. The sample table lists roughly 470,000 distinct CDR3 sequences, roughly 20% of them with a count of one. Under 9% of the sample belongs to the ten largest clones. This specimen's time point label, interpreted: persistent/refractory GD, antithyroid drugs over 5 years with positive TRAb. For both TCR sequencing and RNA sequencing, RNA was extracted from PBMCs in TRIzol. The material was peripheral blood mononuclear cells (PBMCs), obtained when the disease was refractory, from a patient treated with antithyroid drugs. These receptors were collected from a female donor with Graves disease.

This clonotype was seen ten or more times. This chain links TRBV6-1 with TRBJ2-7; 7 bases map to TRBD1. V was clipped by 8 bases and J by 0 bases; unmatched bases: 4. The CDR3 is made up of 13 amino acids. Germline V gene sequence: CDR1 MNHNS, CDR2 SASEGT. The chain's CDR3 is CASEAGGSYEQYF. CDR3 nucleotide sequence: TGTGCCAGCGAAGCAGGGGGCTCCTACGAGCAGTACTTC.

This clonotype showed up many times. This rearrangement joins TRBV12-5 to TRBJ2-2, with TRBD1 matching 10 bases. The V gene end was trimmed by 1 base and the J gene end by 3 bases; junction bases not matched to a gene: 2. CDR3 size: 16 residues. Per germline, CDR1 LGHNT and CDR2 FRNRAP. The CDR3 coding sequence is TGTGCTAGTGGTTTGGCCGGGACAGGGGACACCGGGGAGCTGTTTTTT. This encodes CASGLAGTGDTGELFF.

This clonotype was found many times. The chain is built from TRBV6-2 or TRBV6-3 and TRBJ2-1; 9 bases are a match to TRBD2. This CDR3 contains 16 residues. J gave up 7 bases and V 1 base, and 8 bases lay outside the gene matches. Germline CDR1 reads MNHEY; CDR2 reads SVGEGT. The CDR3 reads CASSYYPGLAWNEQFF. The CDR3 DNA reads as TGTGCCAGCAGTTACTACCCGGGACTAGCTTGGAATGAGCAGTTCTTC.

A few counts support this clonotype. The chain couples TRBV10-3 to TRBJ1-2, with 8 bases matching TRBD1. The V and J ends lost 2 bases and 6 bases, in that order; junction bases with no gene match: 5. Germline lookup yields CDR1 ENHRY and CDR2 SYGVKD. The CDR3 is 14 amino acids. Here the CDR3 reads CAISETGGSDGYTF. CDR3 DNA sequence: TGTGCCATCAGTGAGACAGGGGGTTCTGATGGCTACACCTTC.

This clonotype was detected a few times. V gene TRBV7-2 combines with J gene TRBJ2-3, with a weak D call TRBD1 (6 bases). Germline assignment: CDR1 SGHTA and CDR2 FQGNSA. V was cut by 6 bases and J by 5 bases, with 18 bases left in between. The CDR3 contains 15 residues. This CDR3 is CASSYPGHSRDTQYF. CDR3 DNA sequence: TGTGCCAGCAGTTATCCGGGACACTCCCGAGATACGCAGTATTTT.

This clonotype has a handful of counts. For the CDR3, the DNA is TGTGCCAGCAGAAGTTCGGGGGGAGGGGGTAGCAATCAGCCCCAGCATTTT. It is translated as CASRSSGGGGSNQPQHF. The chain links TRBV6-1 to TRBJ1-5; possibly TRBD1 for D (6 bases). The CDR3 runs 17 residues. Germline V CDR1 and CDR2: MNHNS, SASEGT. V was clipped by 6 bases and J by 0 bases, with 18 bases between them.

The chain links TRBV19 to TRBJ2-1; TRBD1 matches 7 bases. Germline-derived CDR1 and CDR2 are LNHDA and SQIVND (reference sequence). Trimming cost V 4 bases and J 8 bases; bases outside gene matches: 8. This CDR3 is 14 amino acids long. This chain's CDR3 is CASSRDSIEDEQFF. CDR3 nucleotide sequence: TGTGCCAGTAGTAGGGACAGTATAGAGGATGAGCAGTTCTTC.

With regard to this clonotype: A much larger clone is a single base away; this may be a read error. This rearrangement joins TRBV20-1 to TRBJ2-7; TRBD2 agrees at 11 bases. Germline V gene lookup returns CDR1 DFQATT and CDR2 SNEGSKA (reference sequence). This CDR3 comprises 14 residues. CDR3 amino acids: CSALSSGRTYGQYF. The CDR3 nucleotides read TGCAGTGCCCTGTCTAGCGGGAGGACCTACGGGCAGTACTTC.

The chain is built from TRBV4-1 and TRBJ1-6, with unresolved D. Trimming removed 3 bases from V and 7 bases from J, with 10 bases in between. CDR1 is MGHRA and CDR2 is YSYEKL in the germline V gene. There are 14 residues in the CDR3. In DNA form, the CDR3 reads TGCGCCAGCAGCCAGGTAGGGCCGAATTCACCCCTCCACTTT. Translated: CASSQVGPNSPLHF.

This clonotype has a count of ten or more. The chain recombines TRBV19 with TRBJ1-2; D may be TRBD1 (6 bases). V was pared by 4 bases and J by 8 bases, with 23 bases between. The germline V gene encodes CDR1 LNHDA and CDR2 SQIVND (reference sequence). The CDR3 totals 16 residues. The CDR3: CASSTSHQAGQRGYTF. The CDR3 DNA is TGTGCCAGTAGTACGTCCCACCAGGCGGGACAAAGGGGCTACACCTTC.

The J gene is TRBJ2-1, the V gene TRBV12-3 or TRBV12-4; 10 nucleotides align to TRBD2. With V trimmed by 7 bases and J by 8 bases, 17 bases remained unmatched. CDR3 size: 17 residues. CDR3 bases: TGTGCCAGCAATCCGGGGCTAGCGGGAGCAGGGGGGGATGAGCAGTTCTTC. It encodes CASNPGLAGAGGDEQFF.

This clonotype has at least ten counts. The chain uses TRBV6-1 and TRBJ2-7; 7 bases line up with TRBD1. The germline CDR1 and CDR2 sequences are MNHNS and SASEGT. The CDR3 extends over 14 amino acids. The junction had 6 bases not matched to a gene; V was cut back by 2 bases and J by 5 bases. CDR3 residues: CASSEIGGSDEQYF. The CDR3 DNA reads TGTGCCAGCAGTGAAATAGGGGGCAGCGACGAGCAGTACTTC.

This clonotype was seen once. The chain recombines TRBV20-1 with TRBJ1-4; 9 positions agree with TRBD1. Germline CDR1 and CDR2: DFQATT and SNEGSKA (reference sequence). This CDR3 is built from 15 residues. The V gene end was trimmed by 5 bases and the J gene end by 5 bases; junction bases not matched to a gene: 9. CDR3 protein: CSAGTGKDGNEKLFF. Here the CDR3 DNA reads TGCAGTGCTGGGACAGGGAAAGATGGGAATGAAAAACTGTTTTTT.

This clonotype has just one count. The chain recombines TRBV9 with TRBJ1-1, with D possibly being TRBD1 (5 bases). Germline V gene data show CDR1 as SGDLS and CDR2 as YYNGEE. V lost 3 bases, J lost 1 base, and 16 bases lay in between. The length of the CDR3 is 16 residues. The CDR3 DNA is TGTGCCAGCAGCGCAAACGCCGGAGGACAGAACACTGAAGCTTTCTTT. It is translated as CASSANAGGQNTEAFF.

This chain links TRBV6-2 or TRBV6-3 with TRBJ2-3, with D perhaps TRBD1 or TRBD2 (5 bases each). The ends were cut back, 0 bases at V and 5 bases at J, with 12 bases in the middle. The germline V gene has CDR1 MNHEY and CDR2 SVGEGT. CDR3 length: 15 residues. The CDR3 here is CASSYSIGGGDTQYF. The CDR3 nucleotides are TGTGCCAGCAGTTACTCGATTGGGGGTGGAGATACGCAGTATTTT.

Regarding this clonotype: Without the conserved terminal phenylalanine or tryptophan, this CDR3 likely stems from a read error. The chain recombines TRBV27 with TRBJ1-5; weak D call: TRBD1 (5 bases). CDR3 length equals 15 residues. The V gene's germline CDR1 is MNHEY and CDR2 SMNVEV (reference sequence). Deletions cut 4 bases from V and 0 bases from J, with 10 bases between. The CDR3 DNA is TGTGCCAGCAGTTCGGACAATTATAGCAATCAGCCCCAGCATTCT. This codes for CASSSDNYSNQPQHS.

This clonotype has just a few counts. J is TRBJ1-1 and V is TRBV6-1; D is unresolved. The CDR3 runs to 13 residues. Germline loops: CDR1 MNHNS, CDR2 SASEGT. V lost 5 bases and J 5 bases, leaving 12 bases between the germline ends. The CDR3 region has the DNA TGTGCCAGCAGTCAGGCGATTGAAACTGAAGCTTTCTTT. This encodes CASSQAIETEAFF.

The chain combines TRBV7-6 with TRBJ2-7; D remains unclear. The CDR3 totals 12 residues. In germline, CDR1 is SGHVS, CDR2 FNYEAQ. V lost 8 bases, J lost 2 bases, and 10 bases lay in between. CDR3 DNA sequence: TGTGCCAGCTCCAAAAGTACCTACGAGCAGTACTTC. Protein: CASSKSTYEQYF.

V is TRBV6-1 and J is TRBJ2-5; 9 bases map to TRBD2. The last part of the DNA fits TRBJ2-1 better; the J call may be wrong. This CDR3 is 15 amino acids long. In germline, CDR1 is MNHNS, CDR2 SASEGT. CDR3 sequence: CASRVSGRTNNEQFF. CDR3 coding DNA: TGTGCCAGCAGAGTAAGCGGGAGGACCAACAATGAGCAGTTCTTC.

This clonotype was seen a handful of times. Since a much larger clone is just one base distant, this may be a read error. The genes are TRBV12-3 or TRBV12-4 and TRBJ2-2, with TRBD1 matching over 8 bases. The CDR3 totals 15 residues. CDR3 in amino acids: CASRGGTGRTGELLF. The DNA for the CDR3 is TGTGCCAGCAGGGGCGGGACAGGCCGAACCGGGGAGCTGCTTTTT.

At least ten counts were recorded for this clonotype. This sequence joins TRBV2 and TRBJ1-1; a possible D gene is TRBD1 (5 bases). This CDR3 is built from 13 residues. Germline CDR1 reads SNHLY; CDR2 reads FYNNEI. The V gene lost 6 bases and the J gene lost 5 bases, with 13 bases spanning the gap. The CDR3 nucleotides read TGTGCCAGCAGGACCAGGGAGGGTACTGAAGCTTTCTTT. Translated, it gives CASRTREGTEAFF.

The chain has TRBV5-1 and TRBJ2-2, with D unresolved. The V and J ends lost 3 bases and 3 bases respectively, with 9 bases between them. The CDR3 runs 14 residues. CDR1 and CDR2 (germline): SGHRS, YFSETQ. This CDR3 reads CASSSDKYTGELFF. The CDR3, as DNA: TGCGCCAGCAGCTCTGACAAATACACCGGGGAGCTGTTTTTT.